This note documents a single TCR beta chain sequence. The data belong to a study of blood T cell repertoires in COVID-19. Study context: Collection of acute and convalescent COVID-19 samples took place in the United States, Italy and Spain. The analysed material was cDNA or gDNA that came from T cells, B-cell-depleted T cells, or PBMCs.

The germline V gene encodes CDR1 SGDLS and CDR2 YYNGEE. The CDR3 loop spans 13 amino acids. Deletions cut 3 bases from V and 1 base from J, with 7 bases between. Authors' processing steps: The authors estimated nucleated cell counts from reference gene primer amplification. Assay used: immunoSEQ multiplex PCR; TCRdb lists only in-frame clones, some missing. The D gene and trimming were derived from the DNA, and the V and J assignments and clone size from that table. The profile shows some 250,000 clones, roughly 86% of them singletons. The chain links TRBV9 to TRBJ1-1; D is perhaps TRBD1 (5 bases). Sequencing was carried out using peripheral blood. The receptor comes from a woman in her twenties or thirties with acute or convalescent COVID-19. As DNA, the CDR3 is TGTGCCAGCAGCGATAGGGGGAACACTGAAGCTTTCTTT. This translates into CASSDRGNTEAFF.